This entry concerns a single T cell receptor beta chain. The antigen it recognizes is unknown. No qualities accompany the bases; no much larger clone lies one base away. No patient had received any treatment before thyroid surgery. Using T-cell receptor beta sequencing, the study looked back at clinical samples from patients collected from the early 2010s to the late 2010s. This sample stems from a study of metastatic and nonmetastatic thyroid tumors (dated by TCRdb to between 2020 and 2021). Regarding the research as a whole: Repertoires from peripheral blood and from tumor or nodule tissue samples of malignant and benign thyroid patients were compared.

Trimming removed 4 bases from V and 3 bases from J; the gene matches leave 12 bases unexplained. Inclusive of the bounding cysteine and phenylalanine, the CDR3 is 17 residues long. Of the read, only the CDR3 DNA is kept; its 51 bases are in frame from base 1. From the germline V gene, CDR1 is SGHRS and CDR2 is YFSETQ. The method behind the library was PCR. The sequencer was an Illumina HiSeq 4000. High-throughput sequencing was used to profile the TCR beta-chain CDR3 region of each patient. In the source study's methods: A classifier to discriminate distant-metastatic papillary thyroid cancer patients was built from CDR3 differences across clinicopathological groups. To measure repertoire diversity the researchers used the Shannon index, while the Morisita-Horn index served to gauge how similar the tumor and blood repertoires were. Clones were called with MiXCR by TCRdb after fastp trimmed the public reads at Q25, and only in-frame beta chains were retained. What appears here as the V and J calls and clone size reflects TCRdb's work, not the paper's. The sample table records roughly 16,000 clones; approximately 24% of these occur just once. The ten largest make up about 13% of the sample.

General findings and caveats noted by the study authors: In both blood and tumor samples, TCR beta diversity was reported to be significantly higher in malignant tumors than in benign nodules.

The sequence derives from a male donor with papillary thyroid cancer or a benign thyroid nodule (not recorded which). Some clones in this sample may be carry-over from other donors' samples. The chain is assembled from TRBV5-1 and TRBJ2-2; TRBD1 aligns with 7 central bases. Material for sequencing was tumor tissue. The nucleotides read TGCGCCAGCAGCCACCCCGACAGGGAAGGGGACACCGGGGAGCTGTTTTTT. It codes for CASSHPDREGDTGELFF.